A selection of T cell receptor beta chains follows, all from one sample in a study of shared clonotypes between healthy human individuals. The assay was immunoSEQ multiplex PCR, and TCRdb's table has in-frame clones only and misses some. The repertoire holds about 2.2 million clones, just under 95% seen once, with less than 2% in the top ten. The sample consisted of naive CD8+ T cells from PBMCs. Every receptor here comes from a man between 18 and 29 years old in good health. Some clones in this sample may be carry-over from other donors' samples. Both conserved end residues are part of each CDR3. The D gene is left open where the match is weak. Where a row states a size, it is once, few, many or the class of an expanded clone; other rows omit it.

V: TRBV9
J: TRBJ2-3
D: .
size: .
CDR3: CASSVAGFSTDTQYF
DNA: TGTGCCAGCAGCGTGGCGGGGTTTAGCACAGATACGCAGTATTTT

V: TRBV10-3
J: TRBJ1-3
D: TRBD1
size: .
CDR3: CATQGALGNTIYF
DNA: TGTGCCACCCAGGGGGCGCTTGGAAACACCATATATTTT

V: TRBV14
J: TRBJ1-2
D: .
size: .
CDR3: CASSLLRNSYGYTF
DNA: TGTGCCAGCAGCCTCCTGAGAAATTCCTATGGCTACACCTTC

V: TRBV4-3
J: TRBJ2-7
D: .
size: .
CDR3: CASSLGVSYEQYF
DNA: TGCGCCAGCAGCCTGGGAGTCTCCTACGAGCAGTACTTC

V: TRBV11-2
J: TRBJ2-3
D: TRBD1
size: .
CDR3: CASSPRLGGQGRADTQYF
DNA: TGTGCCAGCAGCCCTCGTCTCGGGGGACAGGGCAGGGCAGATACGCAGTATTTT

V: TRBV29-1
J: TRBJ1-1
D: .
size: .
CDR3: CSVESGYWDTEAFF
DNA: TGCAGCGTTGAATCAGGGTATTGGGACACTGAAGCTTTCTTT

V: TRBV28
J: TRBJ2-7
D: .
size: .
CDR3: CASSLTGIAYEQYF
DNA: TGTGCCAGCAGTTTAACAGGGATTGCCTACGAGCAGTACTTC

V: TRBV9
J: TRBJ2-7
D: TRBD1
size: .
CDR3: CASSAGQGPNEQYF
DNA: TGTGCCAGCAGCGCGGGACAGGGACCGAACGAGCAGTACTTC

V: TRBV4-1
J: TRBJ2-2
D: TRBD1
size: .
CDR3: CASSQATQGIVTGELFF
DNA: TGCGCCAGCAGCCAAGCAACACAGGGGATCGTCACCGGGGAGCTGTTTTTT

V: TRBV18
J: TRBJ2-6
D: TRBD1
size: few
CDR3: CASSPGTGPSGANVLTF
DNA: TGTGCCAGCTCACCGGGGACAGGACCCTCTGGGGCCAACGTCCTGACTTTC

V: TRBV28
J: TRBJ2-1
D: .
size: .
CDR3: CASSQSVDSYNEQFF
DNA: TGTGCCAGCAGTCAAAGCGTTGACTCCTACAATGAGCAGTTCTTC

V: TRBV9
J: TRBJ1-3
D: .
size: .
CDR3: CASSVAGSGNTICF
DNA: TGTGCCAGCAGCGTAGCGGGCTCTGGAAACACCATATGTTTT

V: TRBV28
J: TRBJ1-2
D: .
size: .
CDR3: CASSLQGKSRYGYTF
DNA: TGTGCCAGCAGTTTGCAGGGCAAGAGCCGCTATGGCTACACCTTC

V: TRBV13
J: TRBJ1-5
D: .
size: .
CDR3: CASSLSTNSHSNQPQHF
DNA: TGTGCCAGCAGCTTAAGTACGAACAGCCATAGCAATCAGCCCCAGCATTTT

V: TRBV30
J: TRBJ2-7
D: .
size: .
CDR3: CAWSVGREGDEQYF
DNA: TGTGCCTGGAGTGTAGGGCGGGAAGGGGACGAGCAGTACTTC

V: TRBV15
J: TRBJ1-1
D: .
size: .
CDR3: CATSRERSAEYVWDTEAFF
DNA: TGTGCCACCAGCAGAGAGCGGTCGGCGGAGTATGTATGGGACACTGAAGCTTTCTTT

V: TRBV7-9
J: TRBJ2-7
D: .
size: .
CDR3: CASTPTERPYEQYF
DNA: TGTGCCAGCACCCCGACTGAGCGACCCTACGAGCAGTACTTC

V: TRBV4-1
J: TRBJ2-7
D: .
size: .
CDR3: CASSQPENSYEQYF
DNA: TGCGCCAGCAGCCAACCGGAGAACTCCTACGAGCAGTACTTC

V: TRBV25-1
J: TRBJ2-5
D: TRBD2
size: .
CDR3: CASSYTSAETQYF
DNA: TGTGCCAGCAGTTACACTAGCGCAGAGACCCAGTACTTC

V: TRBV6-1
J: TRBJ2-7
D: .
size: .
CDR3: CASRGTVSSYEQYF
DNA: TGTGCCAGCAGGGGGACGGTGAGCTCCTACGAGCAGTACTTC

V: TRBV7-9
J: TRBJ2-3
D: TRBD2
size: .
CDR3: CASSPPSGPSTDTQYF
DNA: TGTGCCAGCAGCCCCCCTAGCGGCCCTAGCACAGATACGCAGTATTTT

V: TRBV5-5
J: TRBJ2-1
D: .
size: .
CDR3: CASSSDSGLPYNEQFF
DNA: TGTGCCAGCAGCTCCGACTCGGGACTCCCCTACAATGAGCAGTTCTTC

V: TRBV7-6
J: TRBJ2-7
D: TRBD2
size: .
CDR3: CASSSGLFYEQYF
DNA: TGTGCCAGCAGCTCGGGACTATTCTACGAGCAGTACTTC

V: TRBV9
J: TRBJ1-4
D: .
size: .
CDR3: CASSPEGGGRGEKLFF
DNA: TGTGCCAGCAGTCCAGAAGGCGGGGGGCGAGGAGAAAAACTGTTTTTT

V: TRBV18
J: TRBJ2-1
D: .
size: .
CDR3: CASSPEVEQFF
DNA: TGTGCCAGCTCACCAGAGGTTGAGCAGTTCTTC

V: TRBV7-9
J: TRBJ1-2
D: .
size: .
CDR3: CASSLALQPFYGYTF
DNA: TGTGCCAGCAGCTTAGCGTTACAGCCCTTCTATGGCTACACCTTC

V: TRBV6-5
J: TRBJ1-5
D: TRBD1
size: .
CDR3: CASRPEDRVDQPQHF
DNA: TGTGCCAGCAGACCTGAGGACAGGGTAGACCAGCCCCAGCATTTT

V: TRBV12-5
J: TRBJ2-1
D: .
size: .
CDR3: CASGLYNVSYNEQFF
DNA: TGTGCTAGTGGTTTGTACAACGTCTCCTACAATGAGCAGTTCTTC

V: TRBV11-2
J: TRBJ2-7
D: TRBD1
size: .
CDR3: CASSWGTGGFYEQYF
DNA: TGTGCCAGCAGCTGGGGGACAGGGGGTTTCTACGAGCAGTACTTC

V: TRBV9
J: TRBJ1-1
D: .
size: .
CDR3: CASSSHSEAFF
DNA: TGTGCCAGCAGCTCCCACTCGGAAGCTTTCTTT

V: TRBV19
J: TRBJ2-7
D: .
size: once
CDR3: CASSPKTGVYEQYF
DNA: TGTGCCAGTAGCCCAAAGACAGGTGTGTACGAGCAGTACTTC

V: TRBV5-4
J: TRBJ2-5
D: .
size: .
CDR3: CASSHPPETQYF
DNA: TGTGCCAGCAGCCATCCGCCGGAGACCCAGTACTTC

V: TRBV4-2
J: TRBJ2-5
D: .
size: .
CDR3: CASSQDPGSEETQYF
DNA: TGTGCCAGCAGCCAAGATCCGGGGTCGGAAGAGACCCAGTACTTC

V: TRBV11-1
J: TRBJ2-2
D: TRBD2
size: .
CDR3: CASSFPPSGENTGELFF
DNA: TGTGCCAGCAGCTTTCCCCCCAGCGGGGAGAACACCGGGGAGCTGTTTTTT

V: TRBV7-9
J: TRBJ2-7
D: .
size: once
CDR3: CASSLGSGYPSYEQYF
DNA: TGTGCCAGCAGCTTAGGATCTGGCTACCCCTCCTACGAGCAGTACTTC

V: TRBV5-1
J: TRBJ1-1
D: TRBD1
size: .
CDR3: CASSPPRTGTDNTEAFF
DNA: TGCGCCAGCAGCCCCCCGAGGACAGGGACTGACAACACTGAAGCTTTCTTT

V: TRBV29-1
J: TRBJ1-2
D: .
size: .
CDR3: CSVEDAWFYGYTF
DNA: TGCAGCGTTGAAGATGCGTGGTTCTATGGCTACACCTTC

V: TRBV6-5
J: TRBJ2-1
D: TRBD2
size: .
CDR3: CASRGLAGGYNEQFF
DNA: TGTGCCAGCAGGGGACTAGCGGGGGGCTACAATGAGCAGTTCTTC

V: TRBV7-9
J: TRBJ2-1
D: TRBD2
size: .
CDR3: CASSTAGGPPEQFF
DNA: TGTGCCAGCAGCACAGCGGGAGGGCCACCTGAGCAGTTCTTC

V: TRBV7-9
J: TRBJ2-5
D: .
size: once
CDR3: CASSSRQAPQETQYF
DNA: TGTGCCAGCAGCTCCCGACAGGCGCCCCAAGAGACCCAGTACTTC

V: TRBV15
J: TRBJ2-7
D: TRBD2
size: .
CDR3: CATSTSQGASGSWRYEQYF
DNA: TGTGCCACCAGCACCTCCCAGGGGGCTAGCGGGAGTTGGCGCTACGAGCAGTACTTC

V: TRBV11-2
J: TRBJ2-1
D: .
size: .
CDR3: CASLEVDEQFF
DNA: TGTGCCAGCCTAGAGGTCGATGAGCAGTTCTTC

V: TRBV7-2
J: TRBJ2-7
D: TRBD2
size: .
CDR3: CASTSSGRGYEQYF
DNA: TGTGCCAGCACGAGTAGCGGGAGAGGGTACGAGCAGTACTTC